The 5 T cell receptor beta chains presented below share a single source sample, sequenced in a study of control samples from healthy donors and cancer patients. Measured with immunoSEQ multiplex PCR; TCRdb has only the in-frame clones, and not every one. The data show some 120,000 clones, over 75% seen once. Sequences were obtained from blood. The receptors here all came from a man aged 45-65 years in good health.

This rearrangement joins TRBV29-1 to TRBJ1-4, with no clear D. Germline loops: CDR1 SQVTM, CDR2 ANQGSEA. The CDR3 runs 16 residues. Trimming removed 3 bases at V and 2 bases at J, with 16 bases between. CDR3 in DNA: TGCAGCGTTGACCTATATGAGGGTGGCACTAATGAAAAACTGTTTTTT. Translating it yields CSVDLYEGGTNEKLFF.

CDR3 nucleotide sequence: TGTGCCTGGAGTGTAAACCGACTAGCGGGGGGCCGGGATACGCAGTATTTT. Encoded protein: CAWSVNRLAGGRDTQYF. The V gene is TRBV30, the J gene TRBJ2-3, with 13 bases identical to TRBD2. Per germline, CDR1 GTSNPN and CDR2 SVGIG (reference sequence). The CDR3 runs to 17 residues. The junction had 9 bases not matched to a gene; V was cut back by 0 bases and J by 6 bases.

The chain carries TRBV10-1 and TRBJ1-1; D is undetermined. Germline CDR1 is WNHNN and CDR2 is SYGVQD (reference sequence). The V and J ends lost 5 bases and 6 bases respectively, with 16 bases between them. This CDR3 comprises 14 residues. DNA for the CDR3: TGCGCCAGCAGTAACCAGGTGATGGAATCTGAAGCTTTCTTT. It encodes CASSNQVMESEAFF.

V usage is TRBV6-5 and J usage is TRBJ2-1; 9 positions match TRBD1. Germline trimming cut 6 bases from V and 9 bases from J; bases unmatched to any gene: 6. This CDR3 region has 13 residues. Germline V gene sequence: CDR1 MNHEY, CDR2 SVGAGI. CDR3 sequence reads: CASSVTGGTEQFF. The DNA of the CDR3 is TGTGCCAGCAGCGTTACAGGGGGCACTGAGCAGTTCTTC.

The chain uses TRBV5-1 and TRBJ2-2; TRBD1 is a possible D gene (6 bases). The germline gives CDR1 SGHRS, CDR2 YFSETQ. Trimming left V 6 bases short and J 4 bases short, with 10 bases between. The CDR3 runs 13 residues. The CDR3 here is CASTQQGTGELFF. CDR3 DNA: TGCGCCAGCACACAACAGGGCACCGGGGAGCTGTTTTTT.